The entry below gives a single T cell receptor beta chain sequence along with its context. Germline V gene sequence: CDR1 SEHNR, CDR2 FQNEAQ (reference sequence). The CDR3 extends over 13 amino acids. Trimming cost V 6 bases and J 8 bases; bases outside gene matches: 2. These data originate in a study of T cell changes during pregnancy in multiple sclerosis. Clones were read by immunoSEQ multiplex PCR, and TCRdb kept only the in-frame ones, dropping some. The sample records some 29,000 clones, 91% being singletons. The sequences come from CD8+ T cells from peripheral blood mononuclear cells, collected in the second trimester of pregnancy. This clonotype was obtained from a female donor in good health, enrolled as a control in a pregnancy study. The chain links TRBV7-9 to TRBJ2-1; 12 bases are a match to TRBD1. The CDR3 loop reads CASSGTGGDEQFF. CDR3 in DNA: TGTGCCAGCAGTGGGACAGGGGGCGATGAGCAGTTCTTC.